Below, 21 T cell receptor beta chains from the same sample are listed, as sequenced in a study of shared clonotypes between healthy human individuals. Generated by immunoSEQ multiplex PCR, the TCRdb table keeps only in-frame clones and is missing some. The data hold millions of clones, with about 95% observed a single time. Selected positively for CCR7 and CD45RO-negative, naive CD8 cells excluded terminally differentiated effector memory CD45RA+ cells. The sequencing sample was made of naive CD8+ T cells sorted from blood. These receptors were collected from a man aged 18 to 35 in good health.

This chain connects TRBV9 to TRBJ2-5, with a weak D call TRBD2 (6 bases). From germline, CDR1 is SGDLS and CDR2 YYNGEE. The length of the CDR3 is 15 residues. Trimming took off 0 bases at V and 0 bases at J, with 9 bases between the two ends. In nucleotides, the CDR3 is TGTGCCAGCAGCGTAGGGTGGGGGGACCAAGAGACCCAGTACTTC. This gives the protein CASSVGWGDQETQYF. The full variable domain, its missing parts supplied by reference TRBV9 and TRBJ2-5, is DSGVTQTPKHLITATGQRVTLRCSPRSGDLSVYWYQQSLDQGLQFLIQYYNGEERAKGNILERFSAQQFPDLHSELNLSSLELGDSALYFCASSVGWGDQETQYFGPGTRLLVL.

The chain has TRBV7-9 and TRBJ2-7; 8 nucleotides align to TRBD1. V lost 4 bases and J lost 0; bases outside the gene matches: 8. There are 16 residues in the CDR3. Per germline, CDR1 SEHNR and CDR2 FQNEAQ (reference sequence). CDR3 sequence: CASSSDRGPSSYEQYF. Here the CDR3 DNA reads TGTGCCAGCAGCTCCGACAGGGGCCCGAGCTCCTACGAGCAGTACTTC.

V usage is TRBV19 and J usage is TRBJ2-7; TRBD1 aligns across 7 bases. This CDR3 contains 16 residues. Germline CDR1 LNHDA, CDR2 SQIVND (reference sequence). The V gene end was trimmed by 4 bases and the J gene end by 6 bases; junction bases not matched to a gene: 15. The CDR3: CASSTRQGRARGEQYF. The CDR3 region has the DNA TGTGCCAGTAGTACGCGACAGGGTCGGGCTCGGGGCGAGCAGTACTTC.

The chain joins TRBV7-9 to TRBJ2-7, with D unresolved. Germline CDR1 is SEHNR and CDR2 is FQNEAQ (reference sequence). V was pared by 6 bases and J by 3 bases, with 9 bases between. This CDR3 is 12 amino acids long. CDR3 in amino acids: CASSHDNYEQYF. The CDR3 coding sequence is TGTGCCAGCAGTCACGACAACTACGAGCAGTACTTC.

The chain has TRBV9 and TRBJ1-1, with 7 nucleotides matching TRBD1. Germline assignment: CDR1 SGDLS and CDR2 YYNGEE. V lost 0 bases, J lost 7 bases, and 6 bases stayed unmatched. The CDR3 contains 14 residues. DNA of the CDR3: TGTGCCAGCAGCGTAGACGGGACAGCTGATGAAGCTTTCTTT. Its translation: CASSVDGTADEAFF.

The CDR3 reads CASSAGTVSYGYTF. The CDR3 nucleotides are TGTGCCAGCAGTGCCGGGACAGTATCCTATGGCTACACCTTC. This rearrangement joins TRBV25-1 to TRBJ1-2; 7 positions match TRBD1. J gave up 4 bases and V 4 bases, and 6 bases lay outside the gene matches. Germline V gene sequence: CDR1 MGHDK, CDR2 SYGVNS. This CDR3 has 14 amino acids.

The chain recombines TRBV2 with TRBJ2-7; no clear D gene. Germline V lookup: CDR1 SNHLY, CDR2 FYNNEI. Trimming cost V 0 bases and J 4 bases, with 13 bases left between them. CDR3 length: 15 residues. The CDR3 nucleotides read TGTGCCAGCAGTGAAGCCAAGGGTTGGGGATACGAGCAGTACTTC. Protein product: CASSEAKGWGYEQYF. The full variable domain, with the rest looked up from reference TRBV2 and TRBJ2-7, is EPEVTQTPSHQVTQMGQEVILRCVPISNHLYFYWYRQILGQKVEFLVSFYNNEISEKSEIFDDQFSVERPDGSNFTLKIRSTKLEDSAMYFCASSEAKGWGYEQYFGPGTRLTVT.

The chain joins TRBV30 to TRBJ1-1; 10 nucleotides agree with TRBD1. The junction had 3 bases not matched to a gene; V was cut back by 5 bases and J by 6 bases. CDR3 length equals 12 residues. The V gene's germline CDR1 is GTSNPN and CDR2 SVGIG (reference sequence). The chain's CDR3 is CAWSGTGAEAFF. DNA of the CDR3: TGTGCCTGGTCTGGGACAGGGGCTGAAGCTTTCTTT. Full variable domain (outside the CDR3, taken from reference TRBV30 and TRBJ1-1): SQTIHQWPATLVQPVGSPLSLECTVEGTSNPNLYWYRQAAGRGLQLLFYSVGIGQISSEVPQNLSASRPQDRQFILSSKKLLLSDSGFYLCAWSGTGAEAFFGQGTRLTVV.

The gene calls are TRBV27 and TRBJ2-5; TRBD1 or TRBD2 may be the D gene (6 bases each). V was pared by 6 bases and J by 5 bases, with 16 bases between. Germline-derived CDR1 and CDR2 are MNHEY and SMNVEV (reference sequence). The CDR3 covers 14 residues. CDR3 residues: CASRIVGGEETQYF. In nucleotides, the CDR3 is TGTGCCAGCAGAATTGTGGGGGGCGAGGAGACCCAGTACTTC.

The DNA of the CDR3 is TGTGCCAGCAGCTACAGGGGTGGGTCTTCACCCCTCCACTTT. It yields the protein CASSYRGGSSPLHF. V is TRBV6-5 and J is TRBJ1-6; TRBD1 matches at 7 bases. The V gene's germline CDR1 is MNHEY and CDR2 SVGAGI. V trimming: 6 bases; J trimming: 9 bases; junction bases outside the gene matches: 8. The CDR3 is made up of 14 amino acids.

The chain uses TRBV25-1 and TRBJ2-3, with D possibly being TRBD2 (6 bases). The CDR3 extends over 15 amino acids. Trimming shortened V by 0 bases and J by 5 bases, and 12 bases separated the two germline ends. Germline V gene lookup returns CDR1 MGHDK and CDR2 SYGVNS. The CDR3 region is CASSEYHGGEDTQYF. The CDR3, as DNA: TGTGCCAGCAGTGAATATCACGGGGGTGAAGATACGCAGTATTTT.

The rearrangement joins TRBV7-9 to TRBJ2-5, with 7 positions matching TRBD1. The CDR3 is 14 residues long. Germline trimming cut 8 bases from V and 3 bases from J; bases unmatched to any gene: 9. Germline CDR1 is SEHNR and CDR2 is FQNEAQ (reference sequence). CDR3 sequence (DNA): TGTGCCAGCCAAAAAACAGGGGTCGAAGAGACCCAGTACTTC. This gives the protein CASQKTGVEETQYF. Combining the CDR3 with reference TRBV7-9 and TRBJ2-5 gives the whole variable domain DTGVSQNPRHKITKRGQNVTFRCDPISEHNRLYWYRQTLGQGPEFLTYFQNEAQLEKSRLLSDRFSAERPKGSFSTLEIQRTEQGDSAMYLCASQKTGVEETQYFGPGTRLLVL.

The DNA of the CDR3 is TGCGCCAGCAGCCAAGGGCCCCAGCTCGCAGAGACCCAGTACTTC. Its translation is CASSQGPQLAETQYF. The chain joins TRBV4-1 to TRBJ2-5; D unresolved. This CDR3 is 15 amino acids long. Per germline, CDR1 MGHRA and CDR2 YSYEKL. V lost 1 base, J lost 4 bases, and 13 bases lay in between.

The chain has TRBV10-3 and TRBJ1-5; 7 bases are shared with TRBD1. CDR3 length: 15 residues. Per the germline V gene, CDR1 is ENHRY and CDR2 is SYGVKD. Unmatched junction bases numbered 6, after V lost 6 bases and J lost 1 base. CDR3 in DNA: TGTGCCATCAGCCAGGGGGGATCGAGCAATCAGCCCCAGCATTTT. This gives the protein CAISQGGSSNQPQHF.

This clone was seen once. Other DNA sequences in this specimen translate into the identical CDR3. The chain has TRBV27 and TRBJ1-1; D uncertain. CDR1 is MNHEY, CDR2 SMNVEV, per germline (reference sequence). The CDR3 has 12 residues. V lost 6 bases to trimming and J lost 8 bases, with 13 bases between them. This chain's CDR3 is CASSPLLGEAFF. CDR3 DNA: TGTGCCAGCAGCCCCCTTCTAGGGGAAGCTTTCTTT.

The chain has TRBV9 and TRBJ2-7; D might be TRBD1 or TRBD2, each matching 6 bases. This CDR3 contains 16 residues. Trimming left V 4 bases short and J 4 bases short, with 21 bases between. CDR1 SGDLS and CDR2 YYNGEE come from the germline V gene. In DNA form, the CDR3 reads TGTGCCAGCAGCCCTGGTACGTTGGAGGGGGGATACGAGCAGTACTTC. It is translated as CASSPGTLEGGYEQYF.

This clone was seen once. The chain has TRBV19 and TRBJ1-2, with D perhaps TRBD1 (6 bases). The length of the CDR3 is 16 residues. Trimming shortened V by 4 bases and J by 2 bases, and 17 bases separated the two germline ends. Germline V gene sequence: CDR1 LNHDA, CDR2 SQIVND (reference sequence). The CDR3 protein is CASSSPQGLTNYGYTF. The CDR3 region has the DNA TGTGCCAGTAGTAGTCCCCAGGGGCTAACCAACTATGGCTACACCTTC.

This chain connects TRBV29-1 to TRBJ2-1, with 12 bases matching TRBD2. The CDR3 spans 16 residues. Germline values: CDR1 SQVTM, CDR2 ANQGSEA. V was clipped by 5 bases and J by 9 bases; unmatched bases: 14. This chain's CDR3 is CSVNGVLAGGGAEQFF. CDR3 DNA: TGCAGCGTTAATGGCGTACTAGCGGGAGGAGGTGCTGAGCAGTTCTTC.

This clone appeared once. CDR3 protein: CASSVVSTEGELFF. The DNA of the CDR3 is TGTGCCAGCAGCGTAGTCAGCACTGAGGGGGAGCTGTTTTTT. The chain employs TRBV9 and TRBJ2-2; no clear D gene. The germline CDR1 and CDR2 sequences are SGDLS and YYNGEE. There are 14 residues in the CDR3. V lost 0 bases to trimming and J lost 8 bases, with 11 bases between them. The whole variable domain, filled in from reference TRBV9 and TRBJ2-2, reads DSGVTQTPKHLITATGQRVTLRCSPRSGDLSVYWYQQSLDQGLQFLIQYYNGEERAKGNILERFSAQQFPDLHSELNLSSLELGDSALYFCASSVVSTEGELFFGEGSRLTVL.

This sequence joins TRBV4-1 and TRBJ1-6; 9 bases agree with TRBD1. There are 18 residues in the CDR3. Per the germline V gene, CDR1 is MGHRA and CDR2 is YSYEKL. V shed 4 bases and J 4 bases; nucleotides not matched to a gene: 11. The CDR3 region has the DNA TGCGCCAGCAGCCCTTTGGAGTCCGGGACAGGGTATAATTCACCCCTCCACTTT. Translating gives CASSPLESGTGYNSPLHF.

The CDR3 sequence: CASSFLPGWASYNEQFF. The CDR3 DNA reads TGTGCCAGCAGCTTCCTCCCCGGCTGGGCATCCTACAATGAGCAGTTCTTC. The rearrangement links TRBV5-6 to TRBJ2-1; D unresolved. Trimming took off 2 bases at V and 1 base at J, with 16 bases between the two ends. Germline V gives CDR1 SGHDT, CDR2 YYEEEE. The CDR3 is 17 amino acids.